This TCR beta chain was identified during a study of cytomegalovirus exposure and HLA in healthy donors (TCRdb year 2017). Turning to the overall study: A later analysis indicated that the 95 to 150 validation repertoires were generated on the platform also employed for the approximately 700 repertoires of the first cohort. The study combined high-throughput TCR immunosequencing, statistical association of individual TCRs with disease status, and machine learning to predict cytomegalovirus infection status. A separate validation cohort of some 130 different subjects was used in addition to the roughly 700-subject first cohort. The study aimed to test whether signatures of past pathogen exposure could be identified by cataloging public T cell receptors.

V was cut back by 4 bases and J by 5 bases, leaving a gap of 11 bases between them. The germline V gene provides CDR1 SGHRS and CDR2 YFSETQ. From the cysteine through the phenylalanine, the CDR3 covers 13 amino acids. Solely the CDR3 DNA is kept, with 39 bases framed from the first base. The donors belonged to the validation cohort of over a hundred subjects, which was separate from the 666-subject first cohort. General findings and caveats noted by the study authors: Cytomegalovirus status was reported to be diagnosed by the classifier with high specificity and sensitivity in both the original and validation cohorts. Of the cluster scores, 90% to 95% were above 0 in a later analysis, which found that TCRs clustered in the first cohort also tended to co-occur in the 120 validation repertoires. According to the authors, the approach could potentially be generalized to other disease states and immunological phenotypes. Three of the identified cytomegalovirus-associated TCR beta chains were confirmed in vitro to be specific for cytomegalovirus antigens. All 120 or so repertoires were used to score co-occurrence in the validation cohort in a later analysis, because that analysis had no HLA typing for the cohort. Across donors, most TCR sequences were observed very rarely, whereas some public TCRs were present in many individuals. In the study, 150 to 200 TCR beta chains were listed as associated with cytomegalovirus.

The protocol used for the library was the immunoSEQ multiplex PCR assay. The paper's processing steps were these. A statistical classification framework was built for diagnosing cytomegalovirus status from the catalog of TCR beta chain sequences. The source is immuneACCESS, and TCRdb retained only in-frame sequences with V and J called. Part of the clones is not carried over; for the studies checked, unresolved V genes explain less than half of this, and the remainder is unexplained. The V and J calls and clone size come from that table; D and trimming were worked out from the DNA. Counted in this sample were 250,000 to 400,000 clones; 87% of them appeared once. The ten largest clonotypes hold over 1% of the sample. Concerning this clone: Its antigen is unknown. Qualities for individual bases were not recorded, and no much larger clone is one base off.

This sequence originates from a woman aged 25 to 39 in good health and CMV-seropositive. This receptor chain uses TRBV5-1 and TRBJ2-3; the D gene is possibly TRBD1, with 6 bases matching. The sample taken for sequencing was PBMCs. The CDR3 corresponds to CASSTGQIDTQYF. The DNA is TGCGCCAGCAGCACAGGGCAGATAGATACGCAGTATTTT.